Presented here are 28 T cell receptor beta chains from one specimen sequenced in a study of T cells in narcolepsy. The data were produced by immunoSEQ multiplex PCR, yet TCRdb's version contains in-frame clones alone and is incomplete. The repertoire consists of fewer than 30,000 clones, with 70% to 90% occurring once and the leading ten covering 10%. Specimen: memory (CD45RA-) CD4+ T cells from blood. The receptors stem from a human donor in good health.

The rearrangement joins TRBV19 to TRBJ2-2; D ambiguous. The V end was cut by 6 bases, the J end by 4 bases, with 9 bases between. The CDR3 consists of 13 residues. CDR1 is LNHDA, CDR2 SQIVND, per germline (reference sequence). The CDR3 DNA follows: TGTGCCAGTAGGGGCAGTTCCACCGGGGAGCTGTTTTTT. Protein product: CASRGSSTGELFF.

CDR3 residues: CASSLPGALTGYTF. CDR3 nucleotide sequence: TGTGCCAGCAGTTTACCAGGGGCCCTCACGGGCTACACCTTC. The chain has TRBV28 and TRBJ1-2; a possible D gene is TRBD1 (6 bases). Germline assignment: CDR1 MDHEN and CDR2 SYDVKM. CDR3 length equals 14 residues. V lost 2 bases and J 8 bases, leaving 15 bases between the germline ends.

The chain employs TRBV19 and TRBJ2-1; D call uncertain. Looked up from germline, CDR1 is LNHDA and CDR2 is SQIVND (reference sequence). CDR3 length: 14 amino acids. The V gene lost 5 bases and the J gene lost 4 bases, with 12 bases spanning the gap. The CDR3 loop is CASSPTPPYNEQFF. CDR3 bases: TGTGCCAGTAGTCCCACGCCACCTTACAATGAGCAGTTCTTC.

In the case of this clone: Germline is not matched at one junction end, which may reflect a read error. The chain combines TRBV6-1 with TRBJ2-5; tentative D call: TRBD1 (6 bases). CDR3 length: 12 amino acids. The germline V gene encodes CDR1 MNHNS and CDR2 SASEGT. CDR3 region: CASRGDGETQYF. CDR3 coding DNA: TGTGCAAGCAGGGGTGACGGAGAGACCCAGTACTTC.

DNA of the CDR3: TGTGCCAGCAGCCTCGACAGGAGCTCCTACAATGAGCAGTTCTTC. It encodes CASSLDRSSYNEQFF. The rearrangement joins TRBV11-2 to TRBJ2-1, with a weak D call TRBD1 (6 bases). The CDR3 has 15 residues. Germline CDR1 reads SGHAT; CDR2 reads FQNNGV. The germline V and J ends were trimmed by 5 bases and 0 bases, with 11 bases remaining between them.

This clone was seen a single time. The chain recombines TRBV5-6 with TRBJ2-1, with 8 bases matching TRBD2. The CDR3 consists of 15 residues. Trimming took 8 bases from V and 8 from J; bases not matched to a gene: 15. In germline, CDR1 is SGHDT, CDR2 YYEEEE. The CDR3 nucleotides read TGTGCCAGTCAATCGGTAGCGGGACGTTTCTATGAGCAGTTCTTC. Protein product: CASQSVAGRFYEQFF.

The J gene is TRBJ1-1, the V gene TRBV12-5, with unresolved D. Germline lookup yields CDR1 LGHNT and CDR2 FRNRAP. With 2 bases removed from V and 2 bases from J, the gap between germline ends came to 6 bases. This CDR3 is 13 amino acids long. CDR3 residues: CASGLMANTEAFF. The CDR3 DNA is TGTGCTAGTGGTTTGATGGCAAACACTGAAGCTTTCTTT.

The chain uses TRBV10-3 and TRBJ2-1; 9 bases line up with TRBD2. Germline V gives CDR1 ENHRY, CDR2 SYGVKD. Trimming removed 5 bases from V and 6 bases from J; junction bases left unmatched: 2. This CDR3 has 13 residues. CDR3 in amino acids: CAISRLAANEQFF. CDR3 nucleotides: TGTGCCATCAGTCGACTAGCGGCCAATGAGCAGTTCTTC.

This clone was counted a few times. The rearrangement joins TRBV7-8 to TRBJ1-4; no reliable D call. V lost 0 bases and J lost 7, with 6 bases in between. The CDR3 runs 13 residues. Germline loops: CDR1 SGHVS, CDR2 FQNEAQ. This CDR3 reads CASSLAPSEKLFF. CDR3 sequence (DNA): TGTGCCAGCAGCTTAGCGCCCAGTGAAAAACTGTTTTTT.

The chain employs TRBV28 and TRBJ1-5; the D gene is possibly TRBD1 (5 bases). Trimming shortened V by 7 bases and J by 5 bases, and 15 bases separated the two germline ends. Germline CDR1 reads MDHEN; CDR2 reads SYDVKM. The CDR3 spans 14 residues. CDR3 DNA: TGTGCCAGCACCGAGGGGAACAATTATCAGCCCCAGCATTTT. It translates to CASTEGNNYQPQHF.

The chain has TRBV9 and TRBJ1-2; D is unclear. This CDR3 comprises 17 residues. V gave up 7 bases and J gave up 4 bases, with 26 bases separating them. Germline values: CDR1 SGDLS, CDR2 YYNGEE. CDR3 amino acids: CASPLTTLVPTAYGYTF. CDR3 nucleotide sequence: TGTGCCAGCCCCTTGACGACCCTGGTCCCCACCGCCTATGGCTACACCTTC.

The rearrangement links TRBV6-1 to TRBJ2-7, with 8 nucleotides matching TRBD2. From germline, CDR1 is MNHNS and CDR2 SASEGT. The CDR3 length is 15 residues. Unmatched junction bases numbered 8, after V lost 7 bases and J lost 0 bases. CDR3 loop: CASTPPGGSSYEQYF. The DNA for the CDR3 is TGTGCCAGCACCCCCCCGGGGGGGAGCTCCTACGAGCAGTACTTC.

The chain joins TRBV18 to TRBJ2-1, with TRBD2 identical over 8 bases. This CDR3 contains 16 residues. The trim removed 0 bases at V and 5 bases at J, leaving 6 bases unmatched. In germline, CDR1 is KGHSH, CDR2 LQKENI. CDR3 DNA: TGTGCCAGCTCACCACCGTCTGGCGGGGGGAACAATGAGCAGTTCTTC. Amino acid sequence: CASSPPSGGGNNEQFF.

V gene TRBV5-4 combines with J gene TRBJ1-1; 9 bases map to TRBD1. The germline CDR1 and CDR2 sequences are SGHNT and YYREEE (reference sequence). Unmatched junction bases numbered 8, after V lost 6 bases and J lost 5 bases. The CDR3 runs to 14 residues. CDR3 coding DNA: TGTGCCAGCACCCTACAGGGGGCTTATACTGAAGCTTTCTTT. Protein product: CASTLQGAYTEAFF. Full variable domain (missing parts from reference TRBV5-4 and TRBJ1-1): ETGVTQSPTHLIKTRGQQVTLRCSSQSGHNTVSWYQQALGQGPQFIFQYYREEENGRGNFPPRFSGLQFPNYSSELNVNALELDDSALYLCASTLQGAYTEAFFGQGTRLTVV.

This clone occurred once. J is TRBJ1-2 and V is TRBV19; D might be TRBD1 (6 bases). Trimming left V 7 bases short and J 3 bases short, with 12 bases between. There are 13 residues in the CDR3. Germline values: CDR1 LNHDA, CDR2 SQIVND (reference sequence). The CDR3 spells CASTRGGYYGYTF. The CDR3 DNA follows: TGTGCCAGTACAAGGGGGGGCTACTATGGCTACACCTTC.

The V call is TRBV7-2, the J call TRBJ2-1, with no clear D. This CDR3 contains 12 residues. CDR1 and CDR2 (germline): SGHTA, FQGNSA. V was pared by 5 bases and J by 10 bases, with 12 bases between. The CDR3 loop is CASSRLNWEQFF. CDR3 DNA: TGTGCCAGCAGCCGGCTTAACTGGGAGCAGTTCTTC.

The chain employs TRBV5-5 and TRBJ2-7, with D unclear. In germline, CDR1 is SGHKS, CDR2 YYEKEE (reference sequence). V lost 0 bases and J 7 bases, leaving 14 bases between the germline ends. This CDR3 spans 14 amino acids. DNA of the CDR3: TGTGCCAGCAGCTTGGAGGTTATAGCCGGGGAGCAGTACTTC. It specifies CASSLEVIAGEQYF. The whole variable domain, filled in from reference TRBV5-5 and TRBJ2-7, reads DAGVTQSPTHLIKTRGQQVTLRCSPISGHKSVSWYQQVLGQGPQFIFQYYEKEERGRGNFPDRFSARQFPNYSSELNVNALLLGDSALYLCASSLEVIAGEQYFGPGTRLTVT.

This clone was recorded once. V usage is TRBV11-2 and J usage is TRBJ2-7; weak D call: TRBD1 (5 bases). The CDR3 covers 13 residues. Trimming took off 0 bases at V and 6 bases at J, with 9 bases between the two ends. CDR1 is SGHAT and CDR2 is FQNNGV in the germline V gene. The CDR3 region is CASSLDVQGEQYF. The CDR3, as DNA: TGTGCCAGCAGCTTAGATGTGCAGGGCGAGCAGTACTTC.

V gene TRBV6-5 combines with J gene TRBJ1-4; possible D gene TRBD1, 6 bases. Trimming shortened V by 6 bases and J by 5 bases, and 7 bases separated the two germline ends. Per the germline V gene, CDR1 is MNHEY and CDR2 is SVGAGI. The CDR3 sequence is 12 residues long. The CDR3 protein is CASRDRNEKLFF. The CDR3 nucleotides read TGTGCCAGCAGGGACAGAAATGAAAAACTGTTTTTT.

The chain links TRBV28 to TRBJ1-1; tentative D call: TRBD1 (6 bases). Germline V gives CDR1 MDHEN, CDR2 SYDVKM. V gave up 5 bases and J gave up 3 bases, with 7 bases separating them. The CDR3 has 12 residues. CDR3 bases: TGTGCCAGCAGTCAGGGGTACACTGAAGCTTTCTTT. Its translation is CASSQGYTEAFF.

The CDR3 loop reads CASSYSGTGYEQYF. The CDR3 DNA reads as TGCGCCAGCAGCTACAGCGGGACGGGATACGAGCAGTACTTC. The J gene is TRBJ2-7, the V gene TRBV5-1; the match to TRBD2 covers 7 bases. The germline gives CDR1 SGHRS, CDR2 YFSETQ. The CDR3 contains 14 residues. J lost 4 bases, V lost 3 bases, and 7 bases had no gene match.

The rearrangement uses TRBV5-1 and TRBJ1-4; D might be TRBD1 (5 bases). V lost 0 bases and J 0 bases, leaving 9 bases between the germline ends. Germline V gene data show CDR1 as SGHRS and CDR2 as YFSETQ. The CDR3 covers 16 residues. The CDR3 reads CASSLGTIATNEKLFF. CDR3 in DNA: TGCGCCAGCAGCTTGGGGACAATTGCAACTAATGAAAAACTGTTTTTT.

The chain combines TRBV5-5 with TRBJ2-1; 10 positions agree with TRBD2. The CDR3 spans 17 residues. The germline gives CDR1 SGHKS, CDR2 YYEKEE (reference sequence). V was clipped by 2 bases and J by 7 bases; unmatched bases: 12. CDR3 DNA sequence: TGTGCCAGCAGCTTCCCTACAGCGGGAGGGCCAACAAATGAGCAGTTCTTC. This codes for CASSFPTAGGPTNEQFF.

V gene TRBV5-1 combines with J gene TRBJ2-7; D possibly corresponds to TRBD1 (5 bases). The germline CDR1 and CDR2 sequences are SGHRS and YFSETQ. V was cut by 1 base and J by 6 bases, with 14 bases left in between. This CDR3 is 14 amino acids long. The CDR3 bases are TGCGCCAGCAGCTTGTGGTCAGGGCCCCTCGAGCAGTACTTC. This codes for CASSLWSGPLEQYF.

In DNA form, the CDR3 reads TGTGCCAGCTCACCACCTGCGGGCACTGAAGCTTTCTTT. It encodes CASSPPAGTEAFF. The chain carries TRBV18 and TRBJ1-1; D unresolved. The CDR3 contains 13 residues. Germline V gives CDR1 KGHSH, CDR2 LQKENI. V was cut by 0 bases and J by 4 bases, with 6 bases left in between.

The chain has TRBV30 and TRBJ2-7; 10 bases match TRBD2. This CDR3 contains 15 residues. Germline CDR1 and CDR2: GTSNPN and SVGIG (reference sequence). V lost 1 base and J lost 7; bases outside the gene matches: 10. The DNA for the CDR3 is TGTGCCTGGAGTGCTTCACTAGCGGGAAGTCTGGAGCAGTACTTC. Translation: CAWSASLAGSLEQYF.

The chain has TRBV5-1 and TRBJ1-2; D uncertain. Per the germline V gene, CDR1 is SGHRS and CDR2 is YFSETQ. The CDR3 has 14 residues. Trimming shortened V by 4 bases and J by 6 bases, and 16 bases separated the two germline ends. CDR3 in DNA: TGCGCCAGCAGCCCGGATGGGGTCCTGGATGGCTACACCTTC. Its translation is CASSPDGVLDGYTF.

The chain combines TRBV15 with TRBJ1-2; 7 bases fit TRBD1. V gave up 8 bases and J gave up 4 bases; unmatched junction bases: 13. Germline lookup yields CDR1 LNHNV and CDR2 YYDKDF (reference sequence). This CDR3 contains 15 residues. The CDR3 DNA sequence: TGTGCCACCCGCCCGGAGGGGAGACAGGGCTATGGCTACACCTTC. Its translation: CATRPEGRQGYGYTF.